The 23 T cell receptor beta chains listed next were all sequenced from one sample in a study of breast tumors, draining lymph nodes, adjacent tissues. Each CDR3 protein is one row after TCRdb ran MiXCR on the multiplex PCR reads. In the table there are around 230,000 distinct CDR3 sequences, 34% of which are singletons. Breast cancer patients provided tissue from their axillary draining lymph nodes. Sequencing input: axillary lymph node tissue. The receptors here all came from a female donor with breast cancer. Some clones in this sample may be carry-over from other donors' samples.

The J gene is TRBJ2-4, the V gene TRBV9; TRBD2 aligns across 7 bases. Losses at the gene ends were 3 bases for V and 8 bases for J; bases not matched to a gene: 8. The CDR3 is 14 amino acids. Germline lookup yields CDR1 SGDLS and CDR2 YYNGEE. The CDR3, as DNA: TGTGCCAGCAGCGCTGATTTACGGGGGGACATTCAGTACTTC. Amino acid sequence: CASSADLRGDIQYF. Combining the CDR3 with reference TRBV9 and TRBJ2-4 gives the whole variable domain DSGVTQTPKHLITATGQRVTLRCSPRSGDLSVYWYQQSLDQGLQFLIQYYNGEERAKGNILERFSAQQFPDLHSELNLSSLELGDSALYFCASSADLRGDIQYFGAGTRLSVL.

This clonotype was recorded at least ten times. This chain links TRBV5-1 with TRBJ2-2, with D tentatively TRBD1 (6 bases). Trimming stripped 2 bases from V and 5 bases from J, with 19 bases between. The CDR3 covers 17 residues. The V gene's germline CDR1 is SGHRS and CDR2 YFSETQ. The CDR3 bases are TGCGCCAGCAGCTTCCCTAATACTACAGGGTCAACCGGGGAGCTGTTTTTT. Protein sequence: CASSFPNTTGSTGELFF.

Turning to this clonotype: One end of the junction varies from germline; a read error may be responsible. This sequence joins TRBV15 and TRBJ2-3, with a weak D call TRBD2 (6 bases). From germline, CDR1 is LNHNV and CDR2 YYDKDF (reference sequence). The CDR3 consists of 15 residues. The CDR3 spells CATSRVARREDTQYF. The CDR3 nucleotides read TGTGCCACCAGCAGAGTAGCCCGGCGGGAAGATACGCAGTATTTC.

This clonotype has ten or more counts. J is TRBJ1-3 and V is TRBV6-1, with 9 bases that match TRBD1. The V and J ends lost 7 bases and 2 bases, in that order; junction bases with no gene match: 6. Germline loops: CDR1 MNHNS, CDR2 SASEGT. The CDR3 runs 15 residues. CDR3 region: CASIKQGAPGNTIYF. DNA for the CDR3: TGTGCCAGCATTAAACAGGGGGCGCCTGGAAACACCATATATTTT.

This clonotype was picked up many times. CDR3 in amino acids: CASIHTKHYEQYF. As DNA, the CDR3 is TGTGCCAGCATCCACACCAAGCACTACGAGCAGTACTTC. V and J are TRBV7-9 and TRBJ2-7; D gene unclear. Germline V gene sequence: CDR1 SEHNR, CDR2 FQNEAQ (reference sequence). Trimming took 7 bases from V and 3 from J, leaving 13 bases between them. This CDR3 has 13 residues.

The V and J genes are TRBV6-1 and TRBJ2-7; weak D call: TRBD2 (6 bases). Per germline, CDR1 MNHNS and CDR2 SASEGT. V was clipped by 8 bases and J by 5 bases, with 10 bases between them. The CDR3 is 11 residues long. The CDR3 region has the DNA TGTGCCAGCGGGTGGGAGGACGAGCAGTACTTC. Its translation is CASGWEDEQYF.

There are many counts of this clonotype. V and J are TRBV5-5 and TRBJ1-2, with 8 nucleotides matching TRBD1. Germline V gene lookup returns CDR1 SGHKS and CDR2 YYEKEE (reference sequence). The CDR3 is 15 amino acids. V gave up 4 bases and J gave up 8 bases; unmatched junction bases: 13. CDR3 nucleotides: TGTGCCAGCAGCCTGCCCGGACAGGGAATGGGAGGCTACACCTTC. Amino acid sequence: CASSLPGQGMGGYTF.

Concerning this clonotype: A much bigger clone sits one base away, suggesting this may be a read error. The rearrangement joins TRBV24-1 to TRBJ2-2; D is unclear. Trimming stripped 0 bases from V and 7 bases from J, with 23 bases between. The germline V gene encodes CDR1 KGHDR and CDR2 SFDVKD. This CDR3 spans 19 amino acids. This CDR3 reads CATSDLPGWTPQTLGELFF. In DNA, the CDR3 is TGTGCCACCAGTGATTTGCCTGGCTGGACCCCACAGACGCTCGGGGAGCTGTTTTTT.

Ten or more counts support this clonotype. This chain uses TRBV5-1 with TRBJ2-1, with D perhaps given as TRBD1 or TRBD2 (5 bases each). Deletions cut 6 bases from V and 12 bases from J, with 13 bases between. CDR3 size: 11 residues. The germline CDR1 and CDR2 sequences are SGHRS and YFSETQ. The DNA for the CDR3 is TGCGCCAGCAACGGGGTTGGGGGGCAGTTCTTC. It codes for CASNGVGGQFF.

This clonotype was detected many times. The chain has TRBV7-9 and TRBJ2-3, with D hard to call. Trimming stripped 4 bases from V and 1 base from J, with 9 bases between. Germline V gene lookup returns CDR1 SEHNR and CDR2 FQNEAQ (reference sequence). The length of the CDR3 is 14 residues. The CDR3 sequence is CASSSLTRTDTQYF. The CDR3 DNA follows: TGTGCCAGCAGCTCCCTGACACGCACAGATACGCAGTATTTT. The full variable domain, in which reference TRBV7-9 and TRBJ2-3 provide the parts outside the CDR3, is DTGVSQNPRHKITKRGQNVTFRCDPISEHNRLYWYRQTLGQGPEFLTYFQNEAQLEKSRLLSDRFSAERPKGSFSTLEIQRTEQGDSAMYLCASSSLTRTDTQYFGPGTRLTVL.

This clonotype came up a few times. Given a much more abundant clone one base away, this may be a read error. The chain employs TRBV7-2 and TRBJ2-5; 8 positions agree with TRBD1. This CDR3 contains 15 residues. Germline assignment: CDR1 SGHTA and CDR2 FQGNSA. The CDR3 DNA follows: TGTGCCAGCAGCTTAAAACAGGGGGTATGGGAGACCCAGCACTTC. Protein sequence: CASSLKQGVWETQHF.

In its sample, this clonotype was seen many times. The rearrangement links TRBV5-8 to TRBJ2-5; tentatively, D is TRBD1 (6 bases). The V gene lost 1 base and the J gene lost 5 bases, with 15 bases spanning the gap. CDR3 size: 15 residues. The germline V gene encodes CDR1 SGHTS and CDR2 YDEGEE. The CDR3 is CASSLTGTPPETQYF. The CDR3 DNA is TGTGCCAGCAGCTTGACAGGGACCCCTCCCGAGACCCAGTACTTC.

This clonotype turned up a few times. A read error may explain this, as a much larger clone is one base away. This rearrangement joins TRBV11-2 to TRBJ1-2; TRBD1 agrees at 8 bases. Germline values: CDR1 SGHAT, CDR2 FQNNGV. This CDR3 has 14 amino acids. CDR3 bases: TGTGCCAGCAGCCTAGAGGACAGGGCCTATGGCTACACCTTC. Its protein product is CASSLEDRAYGYTF.

The rearrangement joins TRBV11-2 to TRBJ1-1; the D gene is possibly TRBD1 (6 bases). The germline CDR1 and CDR2 sequences are SGHAT and FQNNGV. V was clipped by 4 bases and J by 6 bases, with 18 bases between them. The length of the CDR3 is 15 residues. The DNA of the CDR3 is TGTGCCAGCAGCTCCCCCGGGACAACCGGACCTGAAGCTTTCTTT. Its translation is CASSSPGTTGPEAFF.

This clonotype has a count of ten or more. The V and J genes are TRBV24-1 and TRBJ1-2, with unresolved D. Germline V gene sequence: CDR1 KGHDR, CDR2 SFDVKD. This CDR3 contains 14 residues. V was cut by 4 bases and J by 6 bases, with 14 bases left in between. The CDR3 nucleotides read TGTGCCACCAGTGACTATACATCGGAACATGGCTACACCTTC. Encoded protein: CATSDYTSEHGYTF.

This clonotype was counted at least ten times. The chain is built from TRBV20-1 and TRBJ2-6; D unclear. CDR1 is DFQATT and CDR2 is SNEGSKA in the germline V gene (reference sequence). Trimming took off 0 bases at V and 4 bases at J, with 7 bases between the two ends. The CDR3 is 14 amino acids. CDR3 coding DNA: TGCAGTGCTAGAGACAGGTCGGGGGCCAACGTCCTGACTTTC. Its translation: CSARDRSGANVLTF.

This clonotype was observed at least ten times. The gene calls are TRBV7-9 and TRBJ2-6, with TRBD1 matching 9 bases. Germline lookup yields CDR1 SEHNR and CDR2 FQNEAQ (reference sequence). Losses at the gene ends were 1 base for V and 4 bases for J; bases not matched to a gene: 5. This CDR3 region has 17 residues. The CDR3 sequence is CASSLVGQGLGANVLTF. CDR3 nucleotides: TGTGCCAGCAGCTTAGTAGGACAGGGGTTGGGGGCCAACGTCCTGACTTTC. The complete variable domain, with remaining parts taken from reference TRBV7-9 and TRBJ2-6, reads DTGVSQNPRHKITKRGQNVTFRCDPISEHNRLYWYRQTLGQGPEFLTYFQNEAQLEKSRLLSDRFSAERPKGSFSTLEIQRTEQGDSAMYLCASSLVGQGLGANVLTFGAGSRLTVL.

This clonotype was seen repeatedly, ten times or more. This chain links TRBV12-3 or TRBV12-4 with TRBJ2-1; 8 bases agree with TRBD2. Unmatched junction bases numbered 10, after V lost 2 bases and J lost 10 bases. The CDR3 covers 15 residues. Here the CDR3 reads CASSLHPQLADEQFF. In nucleotides, the CDR3 is TGTGCCAGCAGTTTACACCCCCAACTAGCGGACGAGCAGTTCTTC.

This clonotype was found many times. J is TRBJ2-1 and V is TRBV29-1, with a weak D call TRBD2 (6 bases). Germline lookup yields CDR1 SQVTM and CDR2 ANQGSEA. The V end was cut by 7 bases, the J end by 7 bases, with 23 bases between. The CDR3 has 15 residues. CDR3 sequence: CSAESRLGVPNEQFF. CDR3 coding DNA: TGCAGCGCGGAGAGCAGACTAGGGGTCCCAAATGAGCAGTTCTTC.

This clonotype was observed at least ten times. The genes are TRBV5-1 and TRBJ2-2, with 9 nucleotides matching TRBD2. Germline V gives CDR1 SGHRS, CDR2 YFSETQ. The ends lost 4 bases at V and 5 bases at J; junction bases unmatched: 3. The CDR3 spans 14 residues. CDR3 bases: TGCGCCAGCAGCAAGCGGGAGGAAACCGGGGAGCTGTTTTTT. Translation: CASSKREETGELFF.

The rearrangement links TRBV2 to TRBJ2-3, with 8 nucleotides matching TRBD2. The CDR3 totals 14 residues. Germline V lookup: CDR1 SNHLY, CDR2 FYNNEI. CDR3 nucleotide sequence: TGTGCTAGACATAGCGGGGAGGGGTCAGATACGCAGTATTTT. Protein product: CARHSGEGSDTQYF.

At least ten counts were recorded for this clonotype. This chain uses TRBV5-5 with TRBJ2-6; D is perhaps TRBD2 (6 bases). V gave up 0 bases and J gave up 2 bases, with 6 bases separating them. This CDR3 region has 15 residues. CDR1 SGHKS and CDR2 YYEKEE come from the germline V gene (reference sequence). The CDR3 DNA reads as TGTGCCAGCAGCTTGGCGGGAGCTGGGGCCAACGTCCTGACTTTC. Amino acids: CASSLAGAGANVLTF.

This clonotype has a count of ten or more. The V gene is TRBV20-1, the J gene TRBJ2-7, with 7 nucleotides matching TRBD2. Trimming at V came to 0 bases and at J to 3 bases, leaving 8 bases not matched to a gene. This CDR3 is 15 amino acids long. Per the germline V gene, CDR1 is DFQATT and CDR2 is SNEGSKA (reference sequence). CDR3 in DNA: TGCAGTGCTAGAGATCCCCAGACTAGCAGCTACGAGCAGTACTTC. Translated: CSARDPQTSSYEQYF.